The next 21 T cell receptor beta chains were all read from a single sample in a study of cytotoxic CD8 clonotypes in ibrutinib-treated CLL. TCRdb's table, derived via immunoSEQ multiplex PCR, lists solely in-frame clones and lacks some. Of approximately 50,000 clones detected, 50% to 70% appear once; the ten largest clones hold about 24%. The material was PBMCs, obtained at disease progression, from a patient treated with ibrutinib. These receptors were taken from a human donor with chronic lymphocytic leukemia.

V and J are TRBV18 and TRBJ1-2; 7 bases agree with TRBD1. Germline assignment: CDR1 KGHSH and CDR2 LQKENI. The CDR3 totals 15 residues. Germline trimming cut 2 bases from V and 2 bases from J; bases unmatched to any gene: 5. The CDR3 sequence is CASSPTGRGNYGYTF. In DNA, the CDR3 is TGTGCCAGCTCACCAACAGGCAGGGGGAACTATGGCTACACCTTC. Based on the CDR3 plus reference TRBV18 and TRBJ1-2, the full variable domain is NAGVMQNPRHLVRRRGQEARLRCSPMKGHSHVYWYRQLPEEGLKFMVYLQKENIIDESGMPKERFSAEFPKEGPSILRIQQVVRGDSAAYFCASSPTGRGNYGYTFGSGTRLTVV.

The chain couples TRBV7-2 to TRBJ2-7; no definite D call. Germline V gene sequence: CDR1 SGHTA, CDR2 FQGNSA. V shed 3 bases and J shed 6 bases, with 9 bases lying between them. CDR3 length: 12 residues. CDR3 sequence (DNA): TGTGCCAGCAGCTTCCTCCAAAGCGAGCAGTACTTC. Protein: CASSFLQSEQYF.

The V gene is TRBV2, the J gene TRBJ1-4, with D hard to call. V was cut by 7 bases and J by 7 bases, with 13 bases left in between. The CDR3 consists of 13 residues. Per germline, CDR1 SNHLY and CDR2 FYNNEI. The CDR3 DNA follows: TGTGCCAGCACGACCGGGGAGGGTGAAAAACTGTTTTTT. The encoded protein is CASTTGEGEKLFF.

The chain joins TRBV5-6 to TRBJ2-7; 7 bases fit TRBD1. The germline V gene has CDR1 SGHDT and CDR2 YYEEEE. CDR3 length equals 13 residues. With 4 bases clipped from V and 6 bases from J, the junction kept 7 bases outside the gene matches. As DNA, the CDR3 is TGTGCCAGCAGCCCGACAGGGCCTGCCGAGCAGTACTTC. This sequence encodes CASSPTGPAEQYF.

This clone was detected once. The chain employs TRBV4-1 and TRBJ2-1; D perhaps matches TRBD1 (6 bases). The CDR3 is made up of 12 amino acids. From germline, CDR1 is MGHRA and CDR2 YSYEKL. Trimming removed 2 bases at V and 9 bases at J, with 8 bases between. The DNA of the CDR3 is TGCGCCAGCAGCCAATCAGGGGTTGAGCAGTTCTTC. Its translation is CASSQSGVEQFF.

The rearrangement uses TRBV28 and TRBJ1-6; D may be TRBD1 (5 bases). The CDR3 covers 13 residues. V lost 10 bases and J 7 bases, leaving 14 bases between the germline ends. Germline values: CDR1 MDHEN, CDR2 SYDVKM. CDR3 in DNA: TGTGCCACCTACCGGGACGGAAATTCACCCCTCCACTTT. Translated: CATYRDGNSPLHF. The whole variable domain, remainder taken from reference TRBV28 and TRBJ1-6, is DVKVTQSSRYLVKRTGEKVFLECVQDMDHENMFWYRQDPGLGLRLIYFSYDVKMKEKGDIPEGYSVSREKKERFSLILESASTNQTSMYLCATYRDGNSPLHFGNGTRLTVT.

The J gene is TRBJ2-7, the V gene TRBV7-2; TRBD1 might be the D (5 bases). The V end was cut by 1 base, the J end by 2 bases, with 9 bases between. CDR3 size: 14 residues. The germline V gene encodes CDR1 SGHTA and CDR2 FQGNSA. The CDR3 loop reads CASSLVQGTYEQYF. The DNA of the CDR3 is TGTGCCAGCAGCTTAGTTCAGGGCACCTACGAGCAGTACTTC.

The rearrangement uses TRBV6-5 and TRBJ1-2; D remains unclear. Trimming took off 5 bases at V and 7 bases at J, with 8 bases between the two ends. CDR1 and CDR2 (germline): MNHEY, SVGAGI. The CDR3 spans 11 residues. The CDR3 DNA reads TGTGCCAGCAGTGAAAGGGTTGGCTACACCTTC. The encoded protein is CASSERVGYTF.

This clone came up a few times. The chain has TRBV30 and TRBJ2-7; D ambiguous. Looked up from germline, CDR1 is GTSNPN and CDR2 is SVGIG (reference sequence). The V end lost 2 bases, the J end lost 6 bases, and 11 bases lay between the germline ends. The length of the CDR3 is 12 residues. The CDR3 DNA reads as TGTGCCTGGAGTCCCATGGGCCTCGAGCAGTACTTC. This encodes CAWSPMGLEQYF.

As DNA, the CDR3 is TGCGCCAGCGGGAAACAGGGGGACTTTCGCACAGATACGCAGTATTTT. Its protein is CASGKQGDFRTDTQYF. The chain joins TRBV5-1 to TRBJ2-3; 8 bases line up with TRBD1. Germline V gives CDR1 SGHRS, CDR2 YFSETQ. This CDR3 comprises 16 residues. The J segment lost 1 base and the V segment lost 7 bases, leaving 11 bases of the junction unmatched.

This clone was observed a few times. V gene TRBV6-5 combines with J gene TRBJ1-6, with 12 nucleotides matching TRBD1. The germline CDR1 and CDR2 sequences are MNHEY and SVGAGI. This CDR3 has 15 residues. After removal of 6 bases from V and 10 bases from J, the junction contained 7 bases not matched to a gene. The CDR3 DNA follows: TGTGCCAGCAGCTACCGGGACAGGGGGCTCTCACCCCTCCACTTT. Translated: CASSYRDRGLSPLHF.

This chain uses TRBV2 with TRBJ2-3; the D call may be TRBD1 or TRBD2 (5 bases each). V lost 7 bases and J 1 base, leaving 18 bases between the germline ends. This CDR3 has 16 residues. Germline V CDR1 and CDR2: SNHLY, FYNNEI. The CDR3 protein is CASISVPGPGTDTQYF. The CDR3 DNA reads as TGTGCCAGCATTAGTGTTCCGGGACCTGGCACAGATACGCAGTATTTT.

This clone has only a few counts. V is TRBV6-5 and J is TRBJ1-2; the D is unclear. This CDR3 is 16 amino acids long. The germline V gene encodes CDR1 MNHEY and CDR2 SVGAGI. V lost 0 bases, J lost 5 bases, and 16 bases lay in between. The CDR3 sequence: CASSYSILGGQYGYTF. The CDR3 nucleotides are TGTGCCAGCAGTTACTCGATACTTGGCGGGCAGTATGGCTACACCTTC.

V gene TRBV5-1 combines with J gene TRBJ2-7, with TRBD1 matching 9 bases. The CDR3 has 14 residues. Trimming at V came to 3 bases and at J to 2 bases, leaving 3 bases not matched to a gene. Germline CDR1 and CDR2: SGHRS and YFSETQ. CDR3 coding DNA: TGCGCCAGCAGCTGGACAGGGGTCCCCTACGAGCAGTACTTC. The encoded protein is CASSWTGVPYEQYF.

This sequence joins TRBV19 and TRBJ2-3, with 9 positions matching TRBD2. With V trimmed by 2 bases and J by 4 bases, 10 bases remained unmatched. Germline CDR1 is LNHDA and CDR2 is SQIVND (reference sequence). This CDR3 spans 17 amino acids. The CDR3 nucleotides read TGTGCCAGTAGTATACGTGCTAGCGGGGATGGATCAGATACGCAGTATTTT. It is translated as CASSIRASGDGSDTQYF.

V is TRBV27 and J is TRBJ2-2, with 8 bases that match TRBD2. V shed 6 bases, J shed 7 bases, and the junction held 7 bases outside the gene matches. Germline V gene lookup returns CDR1 MNHEY and CDR2 SMNVEV (reference sequence). The CDR3 is made up of 14 amino acids. The CDR3 spells CASRRAGGGGELFF. Written as DNA, the CDR3 is TGTGCCAGCAGGCGGGCGGGGGGTGGCGGGGAGCTGTTTTTT.

The J gene is TRBJ2-7, the V gene TRBV5-1; tentative D call: TRBD2 (6 bases). The germline V gene encodes CDR1 SGHRS and CDR2 YFSETQ. The CDR3 totals 15 residues. Trimming shortened V by 4 bases and J by 4 bases, and 18 bases separated the two germline ends. This chain's CDR3 is CASSGSPGLRYEQYF. DNA of the CDR3: TGCGCCAGCAGCGGATCACCGGGACTCCGTTACGAGCAGTACTTC.

The V and J genes are TRBV7-9 and TRBJ1-1, with 8 bases fitting TRBD1. CDR3 size: 12 residues. V gave up 11 bases and J gave up 6 bases; unmatched junction bases: 8. Germline V gene sequence: CDR1 SEHNR, CDR2 FQNEAQ (reference sequence). The DNA for the CDR3 is TGTGCCGCCGGGGGACAGGCCGCTGAAGCTTTCTTT. Translating it yields CAAGGQAAEAFF.

V is TRBV2 and J is TRBJ2-7; a possible D gene is TRBD2 (5 bases). The CDR3 is 11 amino acids. V lost 4 bases, J lost 6 bases, and 7 bases lay in between. The germline V gene has CDR1 SNHLY and CDR2 FYNNEI. The CDR3 spells CASSVGVEQYF. The CDR3, as DNA: TGTGCCAGCAGTGTCGGGGTCGAGCAGTACTTC.

This clone was picked up one time. The J gene is TRBJ1-4, the V gene TRBV27; 8 positions agree with TRBD1. Germline CDR1 MNHEY, CDR2 SMNVEV (reference sequence). The ends lost 4 bases at V and 8 bases at J; junction bases unmatched: 9. CDR3 length equals 15 residues. CDR3 coding DNA: TGTGCCAGCAGTTCCCGGTGGACAGGGAGCGAAAAACTGTTTTTT. Its translation: CASSSRWTGSEKLFF.

This sequence joins TRBV27 and TRBJ2-7; TRBD1 matches at 10 bases. The CDR3 is 16 amino acids. Germline V lookup: CDR1 MNHEY, CDR2 SMNVEV (reference sequence). V dropped 1 base and J dropped 2; count of bases not matched to a gene: 5. The CDR3 nucleotides read TGTGCCAGCAGTTTATTAGGACAGGGGGGTACCTACGAGCAGTACTTC. Amino acids: CASSLLGQGGTYEQYF.